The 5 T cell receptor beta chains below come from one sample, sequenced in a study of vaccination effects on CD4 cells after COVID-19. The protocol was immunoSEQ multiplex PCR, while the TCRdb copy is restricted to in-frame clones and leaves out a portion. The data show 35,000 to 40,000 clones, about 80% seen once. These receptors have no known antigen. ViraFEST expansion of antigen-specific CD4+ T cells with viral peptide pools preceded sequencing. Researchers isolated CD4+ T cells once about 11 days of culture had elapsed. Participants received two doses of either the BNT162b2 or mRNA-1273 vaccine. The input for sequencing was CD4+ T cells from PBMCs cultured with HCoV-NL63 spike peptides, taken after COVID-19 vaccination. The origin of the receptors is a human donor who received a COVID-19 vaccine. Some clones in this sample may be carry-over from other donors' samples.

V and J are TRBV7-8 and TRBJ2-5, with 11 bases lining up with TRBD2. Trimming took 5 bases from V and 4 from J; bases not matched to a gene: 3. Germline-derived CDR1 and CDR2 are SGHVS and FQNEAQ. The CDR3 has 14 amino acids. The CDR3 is CASSRSGGGETQYF. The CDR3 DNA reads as TGTGCCAGCAGCCGTAGCGGGGGGGGAGAGACCCAGTACTTC.

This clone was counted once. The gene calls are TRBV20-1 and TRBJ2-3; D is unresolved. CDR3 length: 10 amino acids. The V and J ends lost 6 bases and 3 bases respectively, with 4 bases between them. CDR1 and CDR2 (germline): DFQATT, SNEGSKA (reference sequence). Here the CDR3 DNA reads TGCAGTGCGATTACAGATACGCAGTATTTT. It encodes CSAITDTQYF.

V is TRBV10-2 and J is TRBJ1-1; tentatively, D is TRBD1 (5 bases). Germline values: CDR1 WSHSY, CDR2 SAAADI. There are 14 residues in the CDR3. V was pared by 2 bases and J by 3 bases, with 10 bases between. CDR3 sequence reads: CASSEIRDDTEAFF. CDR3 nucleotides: TGCGCCAGCAGTGAGATCAGGGATGACACTGAAGCTTTCTTT.

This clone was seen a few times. The CDR3 reads CASSPGTTSVETQYF. In nucleotides, the CDR3 is TGTGCCAGCAGTCCCGGGACTACTTCTGTGGAGACCCAGTACTTC. The V and J genes are TRBV27 and TRBJ2-5; 7 bases map to TRBD2. Germline CDR1 MNHEY, CDR2 SMNVEV (reference sequence). This CDR3 is built from 15 residues. J was trimmed by 5 bases and V by 5 bases; bases with no gene match: 11.

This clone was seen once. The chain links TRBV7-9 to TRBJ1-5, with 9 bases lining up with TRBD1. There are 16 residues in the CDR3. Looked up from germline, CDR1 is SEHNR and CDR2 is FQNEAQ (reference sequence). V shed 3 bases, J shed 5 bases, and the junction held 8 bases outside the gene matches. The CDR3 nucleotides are TGTGCCAGCAGCTTGGGGACAGGGCGTCGGGATCAGCCCCAGCATTTT. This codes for CASSLGTGRRDQPQHF.